A single sample gave rise to the 20 T cell receptor beta chains below, sequenced in a study of shared clonotypes between healthy human individuals. Naive CD8 isolation took CD45RO-negative cells positively selected for CCR7 and excluded terminally differentiated effector memory CD45RA+ cells. Profiled with immunoSEQ multiplex PCR; TCRdb holds only in-frame clones, not every one. The data hold millions of clones, with approximately 94% observed a single time. The specimen sequenced was naive CD8+ T cells sorted from blood. The receptors shown here come from a man aged 18-30 years in good health.

This chain connects TRBV28 to TRBJ1-5; 7 bases are shared with TRBD1. J lost 0 bases, V lost 6 bases, and 11 bases had no gene match. This CDR3 is 17 amino acids long. Per germline, CDR1 MDHEN and CDR2 SYDVKM. This CDR3 is CASSQTGDSYSNQPQHF. Written as DNA, the CDR3 is TGTGCCAGCAGCCAAACTGGGGACAGTTATAGCAATCAGCCCCAGCATTTT.

Regarding this clone: Other DNA variants within this sample encode the same CDR3. The chain combines TRBV27 with TRBJ1-5, with D unclear. Germline V gene lookup returns CDR1 MNHEY and CDR2 SMNVEV (reference sequence). The CDR3 consists of 14 residues. Trimming left V 5 bases short and J 3 bases short, with 11 bases between. The CDR3 reads CASSPGLPNQPQHF. For the CDR3, the DNA is TGTGCCAGCAGTCCCGGACTGCCCAATCAGCCCCAGCATTTT.

The chain links TRBV7-2 to TRBJ2-2, with D perhaps matching TRBD2 (5 bases). Germline lookup yields CDR1 SGHTA and CDR2 FQGNSA. Trimming took off 2 bases at V and 7 bases at J, with 20 bases between the two ends. The CDR3 spans 17 residues. The CDR3 is CASSLLYPPGSGGELFF. In DNA form, the CDR3 reads TGTGCCAGCAGCTTACTGTACCCCCCGGGGAGCGGCGGGGAGCTGTTTTTT.

V and J are TRBV14 and TRBJ1-6, with 7 bases identical to TRBD1. The CDR3 spans 14 residues. Germline CDR1 SGHDN, CDR2 FVKESK. V shed 3 bases, J shed 7 bases, and the junction held 3 bases outside the gene matches. The CDR3 DNA is TGTGCCAGCAGCCATGGCAGGGGGAATTCACCCCTCCACTTT. Amino acids: CASSHGRGNSPLHF.

With regard to this clone: The sample contains more than one DNA sequence encoding this CDR3. The rearrangement links TRBV9 to TRBJ2-7; the match to TRBD2 covers 7 bases. CDR1 SGDLS and CDR2 YYNGEE come from the germline V gene. This CDR3 is 14 amino acids long. With V trimmed by 5 bases and J by 3 bases, 8 bases remained unmatched. This CDR3 is CASSAGGSGYEQYF. Written as DNA, the CDR3 is TGTGCCAGCAGTGCCGGGGGGAGTGGCTACGAGCAGTACTTC.

This clone has just one count. Other DNA variants within this sample encode the same CDR3. This sequence joins TRBV10-2 and TRBJ2-7; D gene unclear. With 3 bases removed from V and 4 bases from J, the gap between germline ends came to 4 bases. In germline, CDR1 is WSHSY, CDR2 SAAADI. The CDR3 is made up of 11 amino acids. The CDR3 DNA reads as TGCGCCAGCAGTGACGGTTACGAGCAGTACTTC. As protein: CASSDGYEQYF.

Comment on this clone: The sample has other DNA sequences that encode this CDR3 too. This chain links TRBV7-9 with TRBJ1-5; no clear D gene. Per the germline V gene, CDR1 is SEHNR and CDR2 is FQNEAQ (reference sequence). The CDR3 contains 12 residues. Trimming left V 4 bases short and J 4 bases short, with 5 bases between. CDR3 loop: CASSSTNQPQHF. The CDR3 nucleotides are TGTGCCAGCAGCTCCACGAATCAGCCCCAGCATTTT.

The rearrangement links TRBV4-2 to TRBJ2-5; maybe TRBD2 (6 bases). The V end lost 4 bases, the J end lost 8 bases, and 14 bases lay between the germline ends. The CDR3 length is 13 residues. Per the germline V gene, CDR1 is LGHNA and CDR2 is YNFKEQ. In DNA form, the CDR3 reads TGTGCCAGCAGCCCCTCGGAGGGCCTTACCCAGTACTTC. This gives the protein CASSPSEGLTQYF.

This clone was seen once. V gene TRBV12-5 combines with J gene TRBJ1-1, with a possible D match to TRBD1 (6 bases). The V end lost 6 bases, the J end lost 11 bases, and 16 bases lay between the germline ends. This CDR3 has 12 residues. Per germline, CDR1 LGHNT and CDR2 FRNRAP. The CDR3 nucleotides are TGTGCTAGTGGAGCAGGGAGGGGGGGTGCTTTCTTT. This translates into CASGAGRGGAFF.

The chain is built from TRBV11-2 and TRBJ2-7; D may match TRBD1 or TRBD2 (5 bases each). Germline loops: CDR1 SGHAT, CDR2 FQNNGV. V lost 6 bases to trimming and J lost 0 bases, with 12 bases between them. The CDR3 covers 14 residues. The CDR3 here is CASSFEGFSYEQYF. In DNA, the CDR3 is TGTGCCAGCAGTTTCGAGGGGTTCTCCTACGAGCAGTACTTC.

The rearrangement joins TRBV6-5 to TRBJ2-7; TRBD2 agrees at 7 bases. V was clipped by 8 bases and J by 3 bases; unmatched bases: 13. The CDR3 loop spans 15 amino acids. The germline gives CDR1 MNHEY, CDR2 SVGAGI. The CDR3 DNA reads as TGTGCCAGCCGCAAGTATCTAGCGGAGGACTACGAGCAGTACTTC. This sequence encodes CASRKYLAEDYEQYF.

The chain carries TRBV28 and TRBJ2-7; D is ambiguous. V lost 6 bases, J lost 1 base, and 10 bases lay in between. The CDR3 has 13 amino acids. Germline assignment: CDR1 MDHEN and CDR2 SYDVKM. The CDR3 is CASRPLSSYEQYF. In DNA form, the CDR3 reads TGTGCCAGCAGGCCCTTGTCTTCCTACGAGCAGTACTTC.

The V gene is TRBV5-6, the J gene TRBJ2-1; D is perhaps TRBD2 (5 bases). The CDR3 has 16 amino acids. Trimming pared 3 bases from V and 8 bases from J, leaving 21 bases between. The germline V gene encodes CDR1 SGHDT and CDR2 YYEEEE. The CDR3 region is CASSSPPGLLADEQFF. Written as DNA, the CDR3 is TGTGCCAGCAGCTCGCCGCCTGGACTCCTAGCAGATGAGCAGTTCTTC.

V gene TRBV19 combines with J gene TRBJ1-5, with 7 bases aligning to TRBD1. The CDR3 has 16 amino acids. CDR1 and CDR2 from the germline V gene are LNHDA and SQIVND (reference sequence). The J segment lost 4 bases and the V segment lost 5 bases, leaving 11 bases of the junction unmatched. DNA of the CDR3: TGTGCCAGTAGTTCACACCTCGGGACAGCTAATCAGCCCCAGCATTTT. It specifies CASSSHLGTANQPQHF.

This clone was seen once. The rearrangement joins TRBV28 to TRBJ2-6; D is ambiguous. The germline V gene encodes CDR1 MDHEN and CDR2 SYDVKM. The CDR3 runs to 16 residues. V lost 1 base, J lost 0 bases, and 7 bases lay in between. The CDR3 loop reads CASSLFGLSGANVLTF. CDR3 DNA sequence: TGTGCCAGCAGTTTATTTGGTCTCTCTGGGGCCAACGTCCTGACTTTC.

This clone was detected once. The rearrangement joins TRBV27 to TRBJ2-7, with 7 bases fitting TRBD1. The junction had 5 bases not matched to a gene; V was cut back by 7 bases and J by 2 bases. The CDR3 extends over 13 amino acids. Looked up from germline, CDR1 is MNHEY and CDR2 is SMNVEV (reference sequence). DNA of the CDR3: TGTGCCAGCAAGGTACAGGGGACCTACGAGCAGTACTTC. Translating gives CASKVQGTYEQYF.

This rearrangement joins TRBV28 to TRBJ2-7; 11 bases map to TRBD1. The junction had 8 bases not matched to a gene; V was cut back by 4 bases and J by 6 bases. The CDR3 is 15 amino acids. CDR1 and CDR2 (germline): MDHEN, SYDVKM. The CDR3 nucleotides are TGTGCCAGCAGTTCACCGGGACAGGGGGTCGGCGAGCAGTACTTC. This translates into CASSSPGQGVGEQYF.

The J gene is TRBJ2-7, the V gene TRBV27; TRBD1 might be the D (5 bases). Germline values: CDR1 MNHEY, CDR2 SMNVEV (reference sequence). CDR3 length: 15 residues. The V and J ends lost 5 bases and 7 bases respectively, with 21 bases between them. CDR3 coding DNA: TGTGCCAGCAGTCCCCTGGGGCTAGTGGTAGGAGAGCAGTACTTC. Protein: CASSPLGLVVGEQYF.

For this clone: The same CDR3 can be traced to other DNA sequences in this sample. This chain joins TRBV28 and TRBJ2-1; the match to TRBD2 covers 8 bases. The CDR3 spans 14 residues. With V trimmed by 5 bases and J by 7 bases, 7 bases remained unmatched. Per the germline V gene, CDR1 is MDHEN and CDR2 is SYDVKM. CDR3 loop: CASSLSGGGNEQFF. CDR3 nucleotides: TGTGCCAGCAGTCTATCCGGCGGGGGGAATGAGCAGTTCTTC.

This rearrangement joins TRBV28 to TRBJ2-3, with no clear D. V lost 3 bases and J 1 base, leaving 11 bases between the germline ends. Germline assignment: CDR1 MDHEN and CDR2 SYDVKM. This CDR3 is 15 amino acids long. Here the CDR3 DNA reads TGTGCCAGCAGTTTTGCCTTCGAAGGCACAGATACGCAGTATTTT. Translating it yields CASSFAFEGTDTQYF.